What follows are 21 T cell receptor beta chains derived from one specimen sequenced in a study of CXCR3-negative and CXCR3-positive naive CD8 T cells. Carrying UMI labels, the TRB cDNA libraries were prepared through 5' RACE. From its re-call of the 5' RACE reads, TCRdb lists each CDR3 protein once, without DNA. The sample holds around 120,000 distinct CDR3 sequences. Study-wide findings and caveats: CXCR3-positive naive cells carried more hydrophobic TRB CDR3s than CXCR3-negative naive cells did.

Their recognized antigens are unknown. Sequencing was carried out using naive CXCR3+ CD8+ T cells from blood. Subset meaning: CD45RO-CCR7+CD27+CD95- naive CD8+ T cells expressing CXCR3 (TNR3+). The source is a human donor in good health. Some clones in this sample may be carry-over from other donors' samples.

The chain uses TRBV7-6 and TRBJ2-3; there is no DNA to check the TCRdb D call of TRBD2. CDR3 size: 15 residues. Germline values: CDR1 SGHVS, CDR2 FNYEAQ. CDR3: CASSLGEISTDTQYF.

The V call is TRBV19, the J call TRBJ2-7. Per the germline V gene, CDR1 is LNHDA and CDR2 is SQIVND (reference sequence). The CDR3 consists of 15 residues. The CDR3 sequence: CASSKTPTESTEQYF.

This rearrangement joins TRBV6-4 to TRBJ1-4. Germline V CDR1 and CDR2: MRHNA, SNTAGT. The length of the CDR3 is 15 residues. The CDR3 is CASRETAATNEKLFF.

The chain has TRBV6-5 and TRBJ1-1. Per the germline V gene, CDR1 is MNHEY and CDR2 is SVGAGI. CDR3 length: 15 amino acids. Here the CDR3 reads CASRALTRKNTEAFF.

This chain connects TRBV28 to TRBJ2-3; TCRdb indicates TRBD1, and absent DNA this call remains unverified. The CDR3 totals 16 residues. The germline CDR1 and CDR2 sequences are MDHEN and SYDVKM. This CDR3 reads CASSLFFGQGPDTQYF.

The chain employs TRBV2 and TRBJ2-1; TCRdb outputs TRBD1, but without DNA this stays unchecked. This CDR3 is built from 16 residues. CDR1 and CDR2 (germline): SNHLY, FYNNEI. This CDR3 is CASSEVYGTRYNEQFF. Full variable domain (outside the CDR3, taken from reference TRBV2 and TRBJ2-1): EPEVTQTPSHQVTQMGQEVILRCVPISNHLYFYWYRQILGQKVEFLVSFYNNEISEKSEIFDDQFSVERPDGSNFTLKIRSTKLEDSAMYFCASSEVYGTRYNEQFFGPGTRLTVL.

The chain has TRBV6-2 or TRBV6-3 and TRBJ2-5. Per the germline V gene, CDR1 is MNHEY and CDR2 is SVGEGT. The CDR3 extends over 13 amino acids. The CDR3: CASSSTAQETQYF.

The V gene is TRBV20-1, the J gene TRBJ2-3; TCRdb picks TRBD1, but there is no DNA to check that call. The CDR3 has 14 amino acids. The germline V gene encodes CDR1 DFQATT and CDR2 SNEGSKA (reference sequence). This CDR3 reads CSARGETATDTQYF.

The V gene is TRBV7-9, the J gene TRBJ1-6; lacking DNA, the TRBD1 call made by TCRdb goes unchecked. The CDR3 sequence is 15 residues long. The germline V gene has CDR1 SEHNR and CDR2 FQNEAQ (reference sequence). CDR3 amino acids: CASSPPDSVPSPLHF.

The chain couples TRBV5-1 to TRBJ2-7. The germline CDR1 and CDR2 sequences are SGHRS and YFSETQ. The CDR3 is made up of 13 amino acids. The CDR3 loop reads CASGIGTSYEQYF.

V usage is TRBV27 and J usage is TRBJ1-1. The CDR3 extends over 14 amino acids. The V gene's germline CDR1 is MNHEY and CDR2 SMNVEV (reference sequence). CDR3 sequence: CASSFGLSNTEAFF.

The gene calls are TRBV11-2 and TRBJ2-7. CDR1 is SGHAT and CDR2 is FQNNGV in the germline V gene. The CDR3 sequence is 13 residues long. The CDR3 spells CASSLGVSYEQYF.

The chain combines TRBV20-1 with TRBJ2-3; there is no DNA to check the TCRdb D call of TRBD2. CDR1 is DFQATT, CDR2 SNEGSKA, per germline (reference sequence). CDR3 length equals 14 residues. CDR3 protein: CSAESGGAADTQYF.

V and J are TRBV29-1 and TRBJ2-2; the D call from TCRdb, TRBD1, cannot be confirmed without DNA. The CDR3 contains 18 residues. Germline CDR1 reads SQVTM; CDR2 reads ANQGSEA. The CDR3 is CSVAAYRDRGRYTGELFF.

The chain employs TRBV2 and TRBJ2-4; TCRdb calls TRBD2, which cannot be checked without DNA. The CDR3 length is 16 residues. Germline lookup yields CDR1 SNHLY and CDR2 FYNNEI. The CDR3 sequence is CASSDLAGDVKNIQYF.

The rearrangement joins TRBV27 to TRBJ2-7; TCRdb outputs TRBD1, but without DNA this stays unchecked. The CDR3 is made up of 16 amino acids. Germline V gene data show CDR1 as MNHEY and CDR2 as SMNVEV (reference sequence). The chain's CDR3 is CASSILSGGLPDEHYF.

The V call is TRBV20-1, the J call TRBJ2-1; TCRdb selects TRBD2, and the lack of DNA leaves this call unchecked. The CDR3 has 16 amino acids. The germline V gene encodes CDR1 DFQATT and CDR2 SNEGSKA (reference sequence). The CDR3 sequence is CSARNLAGAIYNEQFF.

This chain connects TRBV4-2 to TRBJ2-6; TCRdb designates TRBD2, a call that cannot be tested without DNA. The germline gives CDR1 LGHNA, CDR2 YNFKEQ. This CDR3 is built from 17 residues. The CDR3 region is CASSQEQGSPGANVLTF.

The rearrangement joins TRBV6-1 to TRBJ2-1. Germline V lookup: CDR1 MNHNS, CDR2 SASEGT. The CDR3 runs 13 residues. The CDR3 loop reads CASSEWVYNEQFF.

This chain's CDR3 is CASSQSSSSNASRAGPWKDEQYF. The V and J genes are TRBV23-1 and TRBJ2-7; the D call of TRBD1 rests on TCRdb alone, since no DNA is present to check it. Being an ORF, TRBV23-1 has a function that is uncertain. This CDR3 has 23 residues.

The chain combines TRBV9 with TRBJ1-2; with no DNA, the TCRdb D assignment of TRBD1 cannot be verified. The CDR3 consists of 15 residues. Germline CDR1 reads SGDLS; CDR2 reads YYNGEE. The CDR3 here is CASRQVGGGPDGYTF.